Presented here are 5 T cell receptor beta chains from one specimen sequenced in a study of T cell responses to AZD1222 COVID-19 vaccine. The table came from immunoSEQ multiplex PCR; TCRdb's copy has only in-frame clones and leaves some out. The profile shows 100,000 to 110,000 clones, about 87% of them singletons. The source material was peripheral blood, sampled on day 0 of AZD1222 vaccination. All receptors derive from an adult in good health.

The chain has TRBV18 and TRBJ2-2, with 8 bases lining up with TRBD1. The CDR3 is made up of 17 amino acids. Germline assignment: CDR1 KGHSH and CDR2 LQKENI. V lost 3 bases and J lost 1; bases outside the gene matches: 7. CDR3 bases: TGTGCCAGCTCACCGATCGGACAGGGACTGAACACCGGGGAGCTGTTTTTT. Translating gives CASSPIGQGLNTGELFF. Combining the CDR3 with reference TRBV18 and TRBJ2-2 gives the whole variable domain NAGVMQNPRHLVRRRGQEARLRCSPMKGHSHVYWYRQLPEEGLKFMVYLQKENIIDESGMPKERFSAEFPKEGPSILRIQQVVRGDSAAYFCASSPIGQGLNTGELFFGEGSRLTVL.

In this sample, this clone turned up once. The genes are TRBV30 and TRBJ2-7; TRBD2 aligns across 8 bases. The CDR3 extends over 11 amino acids. Germline CDR1 and CDR2: GTSNPN and SVGIG (reference sequence). CDR3: CAGGGFDEQYF. The CDR3 coding sequence is TGTGCTGGCGGGGGGTTCGACGAGCAGTACTTC.

CDR3 residues: CASSPSREQFF. The CDR3 nucleotides are TGTGCCAGCAGCCCGTCGAGGGAGCAGTTCTTC. The chain employs TRBV25-1 and TRBJ2-1, with D unresolved. Germline V gene sequence: CDR1 MGHDK, CDR2 SYGVNS. The V and J ends lost 6 bases and 10 bases respectively, with 10 bases between them. The CDR3 loop spans 11 amino acids.

This chain's CDR3 is CASSLGHNYGYTF. As DNA, the CDR3 is TGCGCCAGCAGCTTGGGGCACAACTATGGCTACACCTTC. The chain uses TRBV5-1 and TRBJ1-2; no clear D gene. Germline V CDR1 and CDR2: SGHRS, YFSETQ. This CDR3 contains 13 residues. Deletions cut 0 bases from V and 2 bases from J, with 5 bases between.

The sample holds a few counts of this clone. The J gene is TRBJ1-2, the V gene TRBV4-3; 7 nucleotides match TRBD1. J lost 8 bases, V lost 5 bases, and 8 bases had no gene match. CDR1 and CDR2 from the germline V gene are LGHNA and YSLEER. The CDR3 extends over 13 amino acids. Here the CDR3 reads CASSLRQGVGYTF. The CDR3 DNA reads as TGCGCCAGCAGCTTGAGACAGGGTGTAGGCTACACCTTC.